Detailed here is one T cell receptor beta chain. The antigen remains undetermined. The data stem from a study of a mutant IDH1 vaccine in newly diagnosed glioma. Overall study context: Once 4-6 weeks had passed after radiotherapy alone, vaccination started, or it started with temozolomide cycles.

Specified time point: week 35, safety follow-up. Mutant IDH1 20-mer peptide, at 300 ug, made up each vaccine dose, with topical imiquimod. The CDR3 length is 18 residues. Trimming removed 0 bases from V and 5 bases from J; junction bases left unmatched: 17. Method: immunoSEQ multiplex PCR; TCRdb's copy keeps in-frame clones and lacks some. The table has some 48,000 clones, more than 60% seen once. The material was PBMCs, obtained from a glioma patient whose treatment included an IDH1 peptide vaccine. The receptor was derived from a man aged 35 to 55 with glioma. The chain couples TRBV5-3 to TRBJ2-7; 7 bases line up with TRBD1. TRBV5-3 falls under the ORF class, with uncertain function. The CDR3 region has the DNA TGTGCCAGAAGCTTGGGGGGGACAGTTGCCAACCATCACGACGAGCAGTACTTC. This encodes CARSLGGTVANHHDEQYF.